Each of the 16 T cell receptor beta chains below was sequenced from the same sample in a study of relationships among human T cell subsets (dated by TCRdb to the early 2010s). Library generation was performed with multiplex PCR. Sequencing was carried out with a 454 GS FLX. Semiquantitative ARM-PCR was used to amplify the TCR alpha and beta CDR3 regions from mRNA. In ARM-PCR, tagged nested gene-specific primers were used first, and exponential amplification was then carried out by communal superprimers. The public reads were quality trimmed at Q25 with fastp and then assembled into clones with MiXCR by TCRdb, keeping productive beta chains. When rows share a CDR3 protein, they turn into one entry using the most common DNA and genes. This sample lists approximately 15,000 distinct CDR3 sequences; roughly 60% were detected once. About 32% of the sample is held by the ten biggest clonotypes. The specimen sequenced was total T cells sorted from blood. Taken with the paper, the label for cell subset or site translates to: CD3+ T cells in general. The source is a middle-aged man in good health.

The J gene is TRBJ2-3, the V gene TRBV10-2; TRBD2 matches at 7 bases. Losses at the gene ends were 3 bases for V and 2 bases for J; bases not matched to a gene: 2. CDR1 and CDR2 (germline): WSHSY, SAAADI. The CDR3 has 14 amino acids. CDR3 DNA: TGCGCCAGCAGTGATACTAGCGTCACAGATACGCAGTATTTT. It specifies CASSDTSVTDTQYF.

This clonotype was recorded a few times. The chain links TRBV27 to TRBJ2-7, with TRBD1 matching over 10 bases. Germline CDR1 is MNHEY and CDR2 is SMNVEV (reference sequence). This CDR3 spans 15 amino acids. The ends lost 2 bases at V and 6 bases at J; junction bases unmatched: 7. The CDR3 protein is CASSLGQGDLVEQYF. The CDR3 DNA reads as TGTGCCAGCAGTTTAGGACAGGGGGATCTTGTCGAGCAGTACTTC.

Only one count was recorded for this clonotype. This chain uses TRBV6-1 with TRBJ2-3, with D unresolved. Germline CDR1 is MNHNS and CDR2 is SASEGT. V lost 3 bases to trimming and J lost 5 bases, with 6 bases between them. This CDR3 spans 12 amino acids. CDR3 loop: CASSEIIDTQYF. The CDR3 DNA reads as TGTGCCAGCAGTGAGATAATAGATACGCAGTATTTT.

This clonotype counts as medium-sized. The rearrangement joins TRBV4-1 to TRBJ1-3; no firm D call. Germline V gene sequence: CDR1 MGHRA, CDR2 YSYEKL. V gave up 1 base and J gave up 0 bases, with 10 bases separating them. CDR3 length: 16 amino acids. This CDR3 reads CASSQGLPSSGNTIYF. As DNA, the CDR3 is TGCGCCAGCAGCCAAGGTTTACCTAGCTCTGGAAACACCATATATTTT.

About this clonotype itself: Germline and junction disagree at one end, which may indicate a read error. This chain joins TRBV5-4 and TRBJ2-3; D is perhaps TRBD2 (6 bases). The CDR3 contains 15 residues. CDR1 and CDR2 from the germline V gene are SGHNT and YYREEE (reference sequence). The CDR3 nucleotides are TGCGCCAGCAGCGCGGCGGGGTCCGAGGCAGATACGCAGTATTTT. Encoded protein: CASSAAGSEADTQYF.

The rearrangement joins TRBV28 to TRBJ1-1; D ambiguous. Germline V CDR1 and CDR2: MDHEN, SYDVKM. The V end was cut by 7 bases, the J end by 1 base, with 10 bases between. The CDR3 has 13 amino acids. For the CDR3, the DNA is TGTGCCAGCACCCAGGACCCGAACACTGAAGCTTTCTTT. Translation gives CASTQDPNTEAFF.

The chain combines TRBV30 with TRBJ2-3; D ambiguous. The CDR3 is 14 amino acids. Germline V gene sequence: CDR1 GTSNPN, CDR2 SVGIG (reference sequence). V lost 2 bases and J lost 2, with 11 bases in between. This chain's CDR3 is CAWSLHWATDTQYF. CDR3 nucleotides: TGTGCCTGGAGTCTACACTGGGCCACAGATACGCAGTATTTT. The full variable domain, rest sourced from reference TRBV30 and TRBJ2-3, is SQTIHQWPATLVQPVGSPLSLECTVEGTSNPNLYWYRQAAGRGLQLLFYSVGIGQISSEVPQNLSASRPQDRQFILSSKKLLLSDSGFYLCAWSLHWATDTQYFGPGTRLTVL.

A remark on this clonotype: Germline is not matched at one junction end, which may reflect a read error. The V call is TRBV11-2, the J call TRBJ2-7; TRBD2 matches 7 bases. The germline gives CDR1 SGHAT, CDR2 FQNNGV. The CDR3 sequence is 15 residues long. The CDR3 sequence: CASSLGEPSGYEQCF. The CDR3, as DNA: TGTGCCAGCAGCTTGGGGGAGCCTAGCGGCTACGAGCAGTGCTTC.

CDR3 sequence (DNA): TGCAGTGCTAAGCAGGGAGCTTCCTACGAGCAGTACTTC. Its translation: CSAKQGASYEQYF. The chain combines TRBV20-1 with TRBJ2-7; D tentatively fits TRBD1 or TRBD2 (5 bases each). The CDR3 covers 13 residues. From germline, CDR1 is DFQATT and CDR2 SNEGSKA (reference sequence). V was shortened by 4 bases and J by 1 base, with 11 bases between the two germline ends.

The DNA for the CDR3 is TGTGCCAGCAGTACCCCCGGACGGTTTTGGGGCTACACCTTC. Residues: CASSTPGRFWGYTF. This sequence joins TRBV28 and TRBJ1-2; D uncertain. The CDR3 runs 14 residues. Trimming took 5 bases from V and 8 from J, leaving 18 bases between them. Germline V CDR1 and CDR2: MDHEN, SYDVKM.

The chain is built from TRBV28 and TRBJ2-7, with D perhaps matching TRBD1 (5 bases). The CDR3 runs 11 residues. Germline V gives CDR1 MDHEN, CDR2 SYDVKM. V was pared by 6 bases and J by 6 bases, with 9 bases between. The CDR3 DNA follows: TGTGCCAGCAGCATAAGGGGCGAGCAGTACTTC. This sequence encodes CASSIRGEQYF.

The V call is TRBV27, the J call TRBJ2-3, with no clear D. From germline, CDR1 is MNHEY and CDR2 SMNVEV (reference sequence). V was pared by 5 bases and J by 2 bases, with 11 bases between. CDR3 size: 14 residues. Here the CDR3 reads CASSPARATDTQYF. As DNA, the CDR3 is TGTGCCAGCAGTCCCGCCCGGGCCACAGATACGCAGTATTTT.

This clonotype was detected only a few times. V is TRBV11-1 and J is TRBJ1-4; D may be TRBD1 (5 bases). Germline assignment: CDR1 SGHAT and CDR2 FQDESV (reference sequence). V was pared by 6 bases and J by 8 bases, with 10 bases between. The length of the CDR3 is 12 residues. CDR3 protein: CASSIDREKLFF. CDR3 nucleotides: TGTGCCAGCAGTATCGACAGAGAAAAACTGTTTTTT.

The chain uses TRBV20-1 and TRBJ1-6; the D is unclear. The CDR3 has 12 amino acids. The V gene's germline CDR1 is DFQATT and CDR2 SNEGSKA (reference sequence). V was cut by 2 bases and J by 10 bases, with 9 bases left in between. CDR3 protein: CSARTPNSPLHF. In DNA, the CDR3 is TGCAGTGCTAGAACCCCCAACTCACCCCTCCACTTT.

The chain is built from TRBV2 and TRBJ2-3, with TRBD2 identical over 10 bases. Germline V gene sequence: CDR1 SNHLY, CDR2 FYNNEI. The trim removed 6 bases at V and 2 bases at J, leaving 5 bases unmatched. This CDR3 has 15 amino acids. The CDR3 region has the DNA TGTGCCAGCAGGGATAGCGGGGGGCCCACAGATACGCAGTATTTT. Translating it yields CASRDSGGPTDTQYF.

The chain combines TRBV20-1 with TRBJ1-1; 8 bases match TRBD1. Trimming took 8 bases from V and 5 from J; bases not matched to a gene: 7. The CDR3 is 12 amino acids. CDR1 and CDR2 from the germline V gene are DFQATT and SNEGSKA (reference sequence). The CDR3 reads CSPDREGTEAFF. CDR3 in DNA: TGCAGTCCGGACAGGGAGGGTACTGAAGCTTTCTTT.